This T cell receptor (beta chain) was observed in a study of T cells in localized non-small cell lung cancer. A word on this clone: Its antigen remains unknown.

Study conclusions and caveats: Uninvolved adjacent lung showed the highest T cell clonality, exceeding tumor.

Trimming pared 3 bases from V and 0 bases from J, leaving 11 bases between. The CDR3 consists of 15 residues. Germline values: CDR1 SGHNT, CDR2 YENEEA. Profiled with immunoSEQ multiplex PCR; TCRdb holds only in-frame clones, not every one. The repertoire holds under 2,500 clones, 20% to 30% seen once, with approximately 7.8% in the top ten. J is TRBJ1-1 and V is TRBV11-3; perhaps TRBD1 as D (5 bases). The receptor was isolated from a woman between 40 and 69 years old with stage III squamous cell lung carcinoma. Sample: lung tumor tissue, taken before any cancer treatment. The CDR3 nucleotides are TGTGCCAGCAGCTTGGCCGGGGCTATGAACACTGAAGCTTTCTTT. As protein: CASSLAGAMNTEAFF.